Each of the 4 T cell receptor beta chains below was sequenced from the same sample in a study of long-term antiretroviral therapy in people with HIV. The libraries were made with immunoSEQ v3.0 at survey level. Measured with immunoSEQ multiplex PCR; TCRdb has only the in-frame clones, and not every one. The data show under 30,000 clones, around 85% seen once. The sequencing used unsorted PBMCs, collected 0.7 years before starting antiretroviral therapy. Source of these receptors: a man aged 30 to 39 with HIV.

This sequence joins TRBV6-5 and TRBJ1-2, with 7 bases lining up with TRBD1. Germline lookup yields CDR1 MNHEY and CDR2 SVGAGI. J lost 5 bases, V lost 2 bases, and 8 bases had no gene match. This CDR3 has 15 residues. CDR3 DNA: TGTGCCAGCAGTTACGTATGGGGACAGACTTATGGCTACACCTTC. Its protein is CASSYVWGQTYGYTF.

The chain employs TRBV27 and TRBJ1-6; no definite D call. Germline V gene sequence: CDR1 MNHEY, CDR2 SMNVEV (reference sequence). Trimming removed 3 bases from V and 6 bases from J, with 3 bases in between. The CDR3 length is 12 residues. The CDR3 loop is CASSLFNSPLHF. DNA of the CDR3: TGTGCCAGCAGTTTGTTTAATTCACCCCTCCACTTT.

This chain joins TRBV7-9 and TRBJ1-2; 8 bases line up with TRBD1. The V gene end was trimmed by 3 bases and the J gene end by 2 bases; junction bases not matched to a gene: 5. Germline assignment: CDR1 SEHNR and CDR2 FQNEAQ (reference sequence). The CDR3 has 15 residues. The CDR3 bases are TGTGCCAGCAGCTTCAGGGGGCAGGGCAACTATGGCTACACCTTC. Translation: CASSFRGQGNYGYTF.

The rearrangement uses TRBV18 and TRBJ2-2; TRBD1 might be the D (6 bases). Trimming took 2 bases from V and 0 from J, leaving 16 bases between them. This CDR3 has 18 amino acids. Germline lookup yields CDR1 KGHSH and CDR2 LQKENI. The CDR3 nucleotides read TGTGCCAGCTCACCATATCCAGGGGCGGCATCGAACACCGGGGAGCTGTTTTTT. Its translation: CASSPYPGAASNTGELFF.